This TCR beta chain originates from a study of T cell clones after liver transplantation. Study in general: Third-party-reactive TCRbeta sequences from pre-transplant mixed lymphocyte reactions served as antigen-independent comparators.

A note on this clone: Its cognate antigen is unknown.

V lost 8 bases, J lost 4 bases, and 6 bases stayed unmatched. The germline CDR1 and CDR2 sequences are MNHEY and SMNVEV (reference sequence). The CDR3 sequence is 13 residues long. Using immunoSEQ multiplex PCR, the repertoire was profiled, and TCRdb retains in-frame clones only, with some absent. The data hold roughly 80,000 clones, with 83% observed a single time. Study results and caveats: In 5 of 8 subjects, circulating graft-donor-reactive CD4 TCRbeta sequences fell significantly after transplant.

This clonotype was sampled from a human patient who received a liver transplant. The T cells may partly be graft donor cells. The specimen was CD4+ T cells from blood, collected at the 22-month timepoint. The rearrangement joins TRBV27 to TRBJ2-7; 9 bases fit TRBD2. Written as DNA, the CDR3 is TGTGCCAGCCAAAGCGGGGGGACTTACGAGCAGTACTTC. Its protein product is CASQSGGTYEQYF.